The 28 T cell receptor beta chains below all came from one sample that was sequenced in a study of glioma-infiltrating T cells after dendritic cell vaccination. Clones were read by immunoSEQ multiplex PCR, and TCRdb kept only the in-frame ones, dropping some. The sample yields under 130,000 clones, roughly 80% seen once. The material was blood, obtained before dendritic cell vaccination. Receptors were obtained from a human donor with glioblastoma.

This clone has only a few counts. This chain joins TRBV7-9 and TRBJ1-1, with D possibly matching TRBD1 (6 bases). Germline assignment: CDR1 SEHNR and CDR2 FQNEAQ (reference sequence). V lost 5 bases, J lost 1 base, and 11 bases lay in between. The CDR3 is 14 amino acids. The DNA for the CDR3 is TGTGCCAGCAGCCCCCGGACAGAGAACACTGAAGCTTTCTTT. This encodes CASSPRTENTEAFF.

The chain links TRBV11-2 to TRBJ2-7; D is perhaps TRBD2 (5 bases). V was pared by 5 bases and J by 3 bases, with 8 bases between. This CDR3 is 12 amino acids long. From germline, CDR1 is SGHAT and CDR2 FQNNGV. The CDR3 spells CASSPEGYEQYF. For the CDR3, the DNA is TGTGCCAGCAGCCCAGAGGGCTACGAGCAGTACTTC.

The CDR3 sequence: CSVEFTGNTEAFF. The CDR3 nucleotides are TGCAGCGTTGAATTTACAGGGAACACTGAAGCTTTCTTT. V is TRBV29-1 and J is TRBJ1-1, with a tentative D call TRBD1 (5 bases). Trimming removed 2 bases at V and 1 base at J, with 8 bases between. Germline V gene data show CDR1 as SQVTM and CDR2 as ANQGSEA. The CDR3 is made up of 13 amino acids.

This chain joins TRBV5-1 and TRBJ2-4; D is unclear. Germline V gene sequence: CDR1 SGHRS, CDR2 YFSETQ. This CDR3 spans 11 amino acids. V gave up 2 bases and J gave up 9 bases, with 6 bases separating them. CDR3 sequence reads: CASSFTGIQYF. The CDR3 DNA is TGCGCCAGCAGCTTCACGGGCATTCAGTACTTC.

Only one count was recorded for this clone. The gene calls are TRBV7-6 and TRBJ2-5; D might be TRBD1 (6 bases). The germline V gene encodes CDR1 SGHVS and CDR2 FNYEAQ. Trimming removed 5 bases at V and 5 bases at J, with 15 bases between. There are 14 residues in the CDR3. The CDR3 loop reads CASSRDTGSETQYF. As DNA, the CDR3 is TGTGCCAGCAGCCGCGATACAGGGTCCGAGACCCAGTACTTC.

The gene calls are TRBV5-1 and TRBJ2-3; 7 nucleotides line up with TRBD2. Per the germline V gene, CDR1 is SGHRS and CDR2 is YFSETQ. J gave up 5 bases and V 7 bases, and 16 bases lay outside the gene matches. This CDR3 is built from 16 residues. The CDR3 DNA follows: TGCGCCAGCGCACGGGGGGACGGATATTATCGAGATACGCAGTATTTT. Its translation: CASARGDGYYRDTQYF. Supplemented by reference TRBV5-1 and TRBJ2-3, the full variable domain reads KAGVTQTPRYLIKTRGQQVTLSCSPISGHRSVSWYQQTPGQGLQFLFEYFSETQRNKGNFPGRFSGRQFSNSRSEMNVSTLELGDSALYLCASARGDGYYRDTQYFGPGTRLTVL.

DNA of the CDR3: TGTGCCGGAAGACAGGGGGCGAGGGAAGCTTTCTTT. The encoded protein is CAGRQGAREAFF. The rearrangement links TRBV6-1 to TRBJ1-1, with 10 bases matching TRBD1. V dropped 11 bases and J dropped 8; count of bases not matched to a gene: 8. Germline V gene sequence: CDR1 MNHNS, CDR2 SASEGT. This CDR3 is 12 amino acids long.

This clone has just a few counts. This sequence joins TRBV10-2 and TRBJ1-1; no clear D. The germline V gene has CDR1 WSHSY and CDR2 SAAADI. The CDR3 is 14 residues long. Trimming removed 5 bases from V and 5 bases from J, with 15 bases in between. Here the CDR3 reads CASSIGYRETEAFF. The CDR3 DNA reads TGCGCCAGCAGTATAGGGTATCGGGAGACTGAAGCTTTCTTT.

The chain employs TRBV18 and TRBJ1-2; D unresolved. Germline V gene sequence: CDR1 KGHSH, CDR2 LQKENI. Trimming took off 2 bases at V and 0 bases at J, with 13 bases between the two ends. CDR3 length equals 16 residues. The CDR3 DNA sequence: TGTGCCAGCTCACCATCGGGAGAAAGCCCTAACTATGGCTACACCTTC. It codes for CASSPSGESPNYGYTF.

The chain employs TRBV4-1 and TRBJ2-1; 14 bases align to TRBD2. The CDR3 length is 18 residues. Germline-derived CDR1 and CDR2 are MGHRA and YSYEKL. V dropped 4 bases and J dropped 0; count of bases not matched to a gene: 5. The CDR3 DNA sequence: TGCGCCAGCAGCCGAGGACTAGCGGGGGGTAGCTCCTACAATGAGCAGTTCTTC. Translation: CASSRGLAGGSSYNEQFF.

This chain connects TRBV30 to TRBJ1-4; the D is unclear. The CDR3 extends over 13 amino acids. V was cut by 4 bases and J by 0 bases, with 6 bases left in between. CDR1 and CDR2 (germline): GTSNPN, SVGIG (reference sequence). CDR3 coding DNA: TGTGCCTGGATGAGTGCAACTAATGAAAAACTGTTTTTT. Residues: CAWMSATNEKLFF.

This clone was counted a few times. The V and J genes are TRBV19 and TRBJ1-2, with TRBD1 as a possible D gene (6 bases). The CDR3 has 15 residues. The germline gives CDR1 LNHDA, CDR2 SQIVND (reference sequence). V lost 5 bases to trimming and J lost 1 base, with 14 bases between them. The CDR3 protein is CASSLGQHINYGYTF. In nucleotides, the CDR3 is TGTGCCAGTAGTCTCGGACAGCACATTAACTATGGCTACACCTTC.

The CDR3 sequence is CASSPPLGRQEETQYF. The CDR3 region has the DNA TGTGCCAGCTCACCGCCGTTGGGCCGCCAGGAAGAGACCCAGTACTTC. The gene calls are TRBV18 and TRBJ2-5; D ambiguous. Germline V lookup: CDR1 KGHSH, CDR2 LQKENI. The CDR3 has 16 residues. Trimming took off 3 bases at V and 3 bases at J, with 17 bases between the two ends.

V is TRBV5-1 and J is TRBJ1-2; D remains ambiguous. V gave up 0 bases and J gave up 0 bases, with 15 bases separating them. Germline values: CDR1 SGHRS, CDR2 YFSETQ. This CDR3 spans 17 amino acids. CDR3 sequence: CASSLGSSGLANYGYTF. The DNA of the CDR3 is TGCGCCAGCAGCTTGGGCTCCTCGGGGTTAGCTAACTATGGCTACACCTTC.

Note on this clone: At one boundary the junction diverges from the germline segment, which might be a read error. The chain links TRBV5-1 to TRBJ2-7; tentative D call: TRBD2 (6 bases). CDR1 and CDR2 from the germline V gene are SGHRS and YFSETQ. There are 11 residues in the CDR3. CDR3 nucleotides: TGCGCCAGCAGCTTGCTCGGGGGTTGGAACTTC. Amino acid sequence: CASSLLGGWNF.

The J gene is TRBJ1-4, the V gene TRBV4-2; 8 bases are shared with TRBD1. From germline, CDR1 is LGHNA and CDR2 YNFKEQ. The CDR3 runs 15 residues. Trimming took 3 bases from V and 8 from J; bases not matched to a gene: 8. The CDR3 here is CASSQADRGGEKLFF. CDR3 DNA: TGTGCCAGCAGCCAGGCCGACAGGGGAGGAGAAAAACTGTTTTTT.

About this clone itself: At one end, the junction sequence differs from germline, possibly due to a read error. The sample has other DNA sequences that encode this CDR3 too. The genes are TRBV19 and TRBJ1-6; D is undetermined. CDR1 is LNHDA, CDR2 SQIVND, per germline (reference sequence). The CDR3 runs to 13 residues. The CDR3 loop is CASSKRYNSPLHF. For the CDR3, the DNA is TGTGCCAGTAGTAAGCGGTATAATTCCCCCCTCCACTTT.

The V call is TRBV4-1, the J call TRBJ2-4; D possibly corresponds to TRBD2 (5 bases). V shed 1 base and J shed 0 bases, with 10 bases lying between them. CDR3 length: 16 residues. In germline, CDR1 is MGHRA, CDR2 YSYEKL. DNA for the CDR3: TGCGCCAGCAGCCAAGGGATCGGGGAAGCCAAAAACATTCAGTACTTC. Translating gives CASSQGIGEAKNIQYF.

This clone was detected once. Mismatch with germline at one junction end may stem from a read error. Within the sample, other DNA sequences also encode this same CDR3. The V and J genes are TRBV6-1 and TRBJ1-3; weak D call: TRBD1 (5 bases). Germline assignment: CDR1 MNHNS and CDR2 SASEGT. The CDR3 spans 14 residues. CDR3 coding DNA: TGCGCCAGCAGTGAAGACAGCTCTGGAAACACCATATATTTT. Protein sequence: CASSEDSSGNTIYF.

The chain carries TRBV19 and TRBJ2-1; 10 bases map to TRBD1. CDR3 length: 15 amino acids. V dropped 5 bases and J dropped 6; count of bases not matched to a gene: 7. Germline V gene sequence: CDR1 LNHDA, CDR2 SQIVND (reference sequence). CDR3 protein: CASSSRDRGGNEQFF. CDR3 DNA: TGTGCCAGTAGTTCTAGGGACAGGGGAGGCAATGAGCAGTTCTTC.

CDR3 sequence reads: CASSERTAGNTIYF. CDR3 DNA sequence: TGTGCCAGCAGTGAAAGGACAGCTGGAAACACCATATATTTT. This sequence joins TRBV6-1 and TRBJ1-3, with D perhaps matching TRBD1 (6 bases). V dropped 2 bases and J dropped 2 bases, with 7 bases sitting between them. The CDR3 sequence is 14 residues long. The germline CDR1 and CDR2 sequences are MNHNS and SASEGT.

The gene calls are TRBV11-2 and TRBJ2-1; D perhaps matches TRBD1 (5 bases). Germline lookup yields CDR1 SGHAT and CDR2 FQNNGV. The length of the CDR3 is 14 residues. The V and J ends lost 1 base and 6 bases respectively, with 10 bases between them. CDR3 protein: CASSLGSGPNEQFF. CDR3 nucleotide sequence: TGTGCCAGCAGCTTAGGGTCAGGGCCCAATGAGCAGTTCTTC.

This CDR3 reads CASPPPVWDRGGSNQPQHF. CDR3 DNA: TGTGCCAGCCCCCCCCCGGTTTGGGACAGGGGTGGAAGCAATCAGCCCCAGCATTTT. The V call is TRBV19, the J call TRBJ1-5; 10 bases line up with TRBD1. CDR1 and CDR2 from the germline V gene are LNHDA and SQIVND (reference sequence). The CDR3 is 19 amino acids. Trimming took 9 bases from V and 1 from J; bases not matched to a gene: 18.

The rearrangement uses TRBV7-6 and TRBJ1-1; tentative D call: TRBD1 (6 bases). The V and J ends lost 2 bases and 1 base respectively, with 20 bases between them. Germline loops: CDR1 SGHVS, CDR2 FNYEAQ. This CDR3 region has 18 residues. CDR3 amino acids: CASSLTTAADRRNTEAFF. CDR3 nucleotides: TGTGCCAGCAGCTTAACGACCGCGGCCGACAGGCGGAACACTGAAGCTTTCTTT.

CDR3 nucleotides: TGTGCCAGCAGCTTAGAGTCTCGGGGCGCGGGGGAGCAGTACTTC. Protein product: CASSLESRGAGEQYF. The chain recombines TRBV7-2 with TRBJ2-7; D is possibly TRBD2 (6 bases). V lost 1 base and J 7 bases, leaving 17 bases between the germline ends. Germline values: CDR1 SGHTA, CDR2 FQGNSA. The CDR3 spans 15 residues.

J is TRBJ2-5 and V is TRBV5-1; D unclear. CDR1 and CDR2 from the germline V gene are SGHRS and YFSETQ. Trimming removed 0 bases from V and 3 bases from J, with 9 bases in between. This CDR3 region has 14 residues. The DNA for the CDR3 is TGCGCCAGCAGCTTGGGAGTGAGGAAAGAGACCCAGTACTTC. It is translated as CASSLGVRKETQYF.

The V call is TRBV11-2, the J call TRBJ2-5; perhaps TRBD2 as D (6 bases). Trimming took off 5 bases at V and 3 bases at J, with 13 bases between the two ends. CDR1 SGHAT and CDR2 FQNNGV come from the germline V gene. The CDR3 runs to 14 residues. The CDR3 loop reads CASSLGGEKETQYF. DNA of the CDR3: TGTGCCAGCAGCCTCGGGGGAGAGAAAGAGACCCAGTACTTC.

This rearrangement joins TRBV11-2 to TRBJ1-4; 10 bases agree with TRBD1. CDR3 length: 15 residues. In germline, CDR1 is SGHAT, CDR2 FQNNGV. Trimming cost V 5 bases and J 7 bases; bases outside gene matches: 7. Here the CDR3 DNA reads TGTGCCAGCAGCCACGTAGACAGGGGGCGTGAAAAACTGTTTTTT. Protein: CASSHVDRGREKLFF. Looking up the rest from reference TRBV11-2 and TRBJ1-4 gives the full variable domain: EAGVAQSPRYKIIEKRQSVAFWCNPISGHATLYWYQQILGQGPKLLIQFQNNGVVDDSQLPKDRFSAERLKGVDSTLKIQPAKLEDSAVYLCASSHVDRGREKLFFGSGTQLSVL.